This is a list of T cell receptor beta chains from one sample in a study of CD8+CD57+ T cells in acquired aplastic anemia. TCRdb independently ran MiXCR on the reads; one entry per CDR3 protein. The top ten clones hold approximately 3.8% of a sample with 400,000 to 500,000 distinct CDR3 sequences, 65% to 80% of them seen once. Material for sequencing was sorted CD4+, CD8+, or CD8+CD57+ T cells (not recorded which) from PBMCs. Receptors were obtained from a human donor in good health, serving as a control. CDR3s include the opening cysteine and the closing phenylalanine or tryptophan. The order of the fields is V gene, D gene, clone size, J gene, CDR3 length, CDR3 protein, CDR3 DNA. D genes are given only for firm matches. Rows may omit the clone size; those that give it use once, few, many or a size class.

TRBV4-3	TRBD1	many	TRBJ1-1	16	CASSIRTGGVNTEAFF	TGCGCCAGCAGCATTCGGACAGGGGGAGTGAACACTGAAGCTTTCTTT
TRBV5-4	NA	NA	TRBJ2-5	15	CASSPSLGHQGTQYF	TGTGCCAGCAGCCCTAGTCTGGGCCACCAAGGGACCCAGTACTTC
TRBV9	NA	NA	TRBJ2-1	13	CASSLLTGSEEAF	TGTGCCAGCAGCTTACTGACCGGGTCAGAAGAAGCCTTC
TRBV10-3	NA	few	TRBJ2-7	16	CAISESGGGGFHEQYF	TGTGCCATCAGTGAATCGGGTGGAGGCGGTTTCCACGAGCAGTACTTC
TRBV18	TRBD2	NA	TRBJ2-7	14	CASSPGLAGVEQYF	TGTGCCAGCTCACCTGGACTAGCGGGGGTCGAGCAGTACTTC
TRBV5-4	TRBD1	many	TRBJ2-7	16	CASSKTTGGVWDEQYF	TGTGCCAGCAGCAAAACAACAGGGGGCGTATGGGACGAGCAGTACTTC
TRBV19	NA	NA	TRBJ1-1	12	CASGDGNTEAFF	TGTGCCAGTGGGGACGGGAACACTGAAGCTTTCTTT
TRBV14	NA	NA	TRBJ2-7	14	CASSQVHSTNEKHF	TGTGCCAGCAGCCAAGTGCACTCAACTAATGAAAAACACTTC
TRBV5-6	NA	many	TRBJ1-1	16	CASSRRRVGDFTEAFF	TGTGCCAGCAGCCGAAGAAGGGTCGGGGACTTTACTGAAGCTTTCTTT
TRBV9	NA	NA	TRBJ2-7	14	CASSATGGSCEQYF	TGTGCCAGCAGCGCAACTGGGGGCTCCTGCGAGCAGTACTTC
TRBV29-1	NA	NA	TRBJ2-7	13	CSVGGGLDSEQYF	TGCAGCGTTGGTGGAGGACTTGACAGTGAGCAGTACTTC
TRBV10-3	NA	NA	TRBJ1-2	13	CAISEIGRDGYTF	TGTGCCATCAGTGAAATCGGGAGGGATGGCTACACCTTC
TRBV7-2	NA	NA	TRBJ1-2	12	CASREQGFGYTF	TGTGCCAGCAGAGAGCAGGGGTTCGGCTACACCTTC
TRBV7-3	NA	NA	TRBJ1-6	15	CASSLRPRPYAPLHF	TGTGCCAGCAGCTTGAGGCCGAGGCCATACGCACCGCTGCACTTT
TRBV7-2	NA	NA	TRBJ2-5	14	CASSSWRGEVYEQF	TGTGCCAGCAGCTCGTGGCGAGGGGAAGTCTACGAGCAGTTC
TRBV7-2	TRBD2	NA	TRBJ2-7	19	CASSLAGIAGGESSYEQYF	TGTGCCAGCAGCTTAGCGGGGATAGCGGGGGGCGAGAGCTCCTACGAGCAGTACTTC
TRBV11-2	NA	NA	TRBJ2-3	16	CASSPHRAAGTDTQYF	TGTGCCAGCAGCCCGCACAGGGCAGCGGGCACAGATACGCAGTATTTT
TRBV24-1	NA	NA	TRBJ1-5	17	CATSERSVAHGDQPQHF	TGTGCCACCAGTGAACGCTCGGTTGCGCATGGAGATCAGCCCCAGCATTTT
TRBV7-9	TRBD1	NA	TRBJ2-1	12	CASGTGINEQFF	TGTGCCTCCGGGACAGGGATCAATGAGCAGTTCTTC
TRBV6-5	TRBD2	many	TRBJ2-7	13	CASSSAGEGEQYF	TGTGCCAGCAGTTCCGCGGGGGAGGGCGAGCAGTACTTC
TRBV18	NA	many	TRBJ2-1	11	CASSTGNEQFF	TGTGCCAGCTCAACAGGTAATGAGCAGTTCTTC
TRBV20-1	NA	NA	TRBJ1-1	14	CSARETDLWPEAFF	TGCAGTGCTAGAGAGACGGACCTATGGCCTGAAGCTTTCTTT
TRBV24-1	TRBD1	NA	TRBJ1-2	16	CATSEPDRRYTYGYTF	TGTGCCACCAGTGAACCGGACAGGCGCTACACCTATGGCTACACCTTC
TRBV5-4	NA	NA	TRBJ1-6	15	CASSLGRQRNSPLHF	TGTGCCAGCAGCTTGGGGCGACAGAGAAATTCACCCCTCCACTTT
TRBV20-1	NA	NA	TRBJ1-5	13	CSARGRRASSQHF	TGCAGTGCTAGAGGGCGCAGGGCTAGTTCCCAGCATTTT
TRBV9	NA	NA	TRBJ1-2	13	CASSQTSEYSYTF	TGCGCCAGCAGCCAGACGTCTGAATATAGCTACACCTTC
TRBV11-2	TRBD2	NA	TRBJ2-2	14	CASRLAGHTGELFF	TGTGCCAGCAGACTAGCGGGTCACACCGGGGAGCTGTTTTTT
TRBV20-1	NA	NA	TRBJ1-6	15	CSANSTSGGDSPLHF	TGCAGTGCTAATTCCACAAGCGGGGGGGATTCACCCCTCCACTTT
TRBV5-1	TRBD1	few	TRBJ2-7	14	CASSLTNRGHEQYF	TGCGCCAGCAGCTTGACCAACAGGGGCCACGAGCAGTACTTC
TRBV5-4	NA	NA	TRBJ1-6	13	CASSSRDISPLHF	TGTGCCAGCAGCTCTCGGGACATAAGTCCCCTCCACTTT
TRBV6-2/TRBV6-3	TRBD1	many	TRBJ1-5	14	CASTLTGNNQPQHF	TGTGCCAGTACCCTGACAGGGAACAATCAGCCCCAGCATTTT
TRBV7-3	TRBD1	NA	TRBJ2-3	15	CASSRGQGKLEKQYF	TGTGCCAGCAGCCGGGGACAGGGGAAACTTGAAAAGCAGTATTTT
TRBV20-1	TRBD2	NA	TRBJ2-1	14	CSGETCGGACEQFF	TGCAGCGGCGAAACTTGCGGGGGGGCCTGTGAGCAGTTCTTC
TRBV24-1	TRBD1	many	TRBJ1-1	14	CATSDSGQGAGAFF	TGTGCCACCAGTGACTCGGGACAGGGGGCTGGGGCTTTCTTT
TRBV12-3/TRBV12-4	NA	few	TRBJ1-5	10	CASSLADEHF	TGTGCCAGCAGTTTAGCCGACGAGCATTTT